This record covers a single T cell receptor (beta chain). Its specificity is unknown. With 2 bases removed from V and 5 bases from J, the gap between germline ends came to 9 bases. This CDR3 comprises 14 residues. Germline CDR1 SGHAT, CDR2 FQNNGV. This entry belongs to a study of identical twins. Points from the study as a whole: Monozygotic twin pairs showed more out-of-frame TCR alpha sharing than models estimated. Reduced insertions were recorded for abundant cord blood beta clonotypes, with no such pattern in memory repertoires.

MiXCR was run by TCRdb on the 5' RACE reads, yielding one entry per CDR3 protein. The sample shows 1.5 million to 2 million distinct CDR3 sequences, about 32% of them seen only once. The sequencing input was cord blood. The chain uses TRBV11-2 and TRBJ1-4; D ambiguous. This TCR was sampled from a newborn girl in good health. The CDR3 sequence: CASSLTQSNEKLFF. The CDR3 coding sequence is TGTGCCAGCAGCTTAACCCAGTCAAATGAAAAACTGTTTTTT. The full variable domain, rest sourced from reference TRBV11-2 and TRBJ1-4, is EAGVAQSPRYKIIEKRQSVAFWCNPISGHATLYWYQQILGQGPKLLIQFQNNGVVDDSQLPKDRFSAERLKGVDSTLKIQPAKLEDSAVYLCASSLTQSNEKLFFGSGTQLSVL.